A single sample gave rise to the 19 T cell receptor beta chains below, sequenced in a study of cytomegalovirus exposure and HLA in healthy donors. Libraries were prepared by immunoSEQ multiplex PCR; TCRdb keeps only in-frame clonotypes and omits some of them. The sample yields 200,000 to 300,000 clones, 86% seen once. The sample taken for sequencing was PBMCs. All receptors come from a woman aged 25 to 39 in good health and CMV-seropositive.

The V call is TRBV6-1, the J call TRBJ2-3; 9 nucleotides agree with TRBD1. CDR1 is MNHNS, CDR2 SASEGT, per germline. This CDR3 region has 15 residues. With V trimmed by 7 bases and J by 2 bases, 7 bases remained unmatched. The CDR3 loop is CASNTGTGLTDTQYF. The DNA for the CDR3 is TGTGCCAGCAACACCGGGACAGGGCTCACAGATACGCAGTATTTT.

This clone has a handful of counts. V gene TRBV29-1 combines with J gene TRBJ1-5; TRBD1 aligns across 8 bases. The CDR3 spans 13 residues. The germline V gene encodes CDR1 SQVTM and CDR2 ANQGSEA. Trimming removed 6 bases from V and 4 bases from J; junction bases left unmatched: 5. The CDR3 DNA reads as TGCAGCGTAACGGGACAGGCTAATCAGCCCCAGCATTTT. This translates into CSVTGQANQPQHF.

The sample holds a few counts of this clone. This same CDR3 is encoded by further DNA sequences in the sample. This chain uses TRBV27 with TRBJ2-2; 11 nucleotides line up with TRBD1. Trimming cost V 5 bases and J 5 bases; bases outside gene matches: 4. Per germline, CDR1 MNHEY and CDR2 SMNVEV (reference sequence). The CDR3 is 15 residues long. The CDR3 DNA follows: TGTGCCAGCAGTAGGGACAGGGGGTCGACCGGGGAGCTGTTTTTT. Its translation: CASSRDRGSTGELFF.

V usage is TRBV11-3 and J usage is TRBJ1-1; 9 bases are shared with TRBD1. The CDR3 spans 14 residues. The V gene end was trimmed by 6 bases and the J gene end by 9 bases; junction bases not matched to a gene: 11. The germline V gene has CDR1 SGHNT and CDR2 YENEEA. The CDR3 nucleotides are TGTGCCAGCAGTGACAGGGGGTCGGACGGTAAAGCTTTCTTT. Its translation: CASSDRGSDGKAFF.

In this sample, this clone turned up once. This chain connects TRBV5-6 to TRBJ2-1; TRBD2 matches at 9 bases. The junction had 2 bases not matched to a gene; V was cut back by 0 bases and J by 4 bases. This CDR3 is built from 15 residues. The germline gives CDR1 SGHDT, CDR2 YYEEEE. CDR3 protein: CASSLVTSGYNEQFF. In DNA form, the CDR3 reads TGTGCCAGCAGCTTGGTGACTAGCGGTTACAATGAGCAGTTCTTC.

The chain has TRBV19 and TRBJ2-7; possible D gene TRBD1, 6 bases. Trimming left V 6 bases short and J 4 bases short, with 16 bases between. The CDR3 sequence is 14 residues long. Germline CDR1 and CDR2: LNHDA and SQIVND (reference sequence). The CDR3 coding sequence is TGTGCCAGTAGCAACAGGGCACCCGGGTACGAGCAGTACTTC. Translated, it gives CASSNRAPGYEQYF.

A single count supports this clone. The chain uses TRBV5-8 and TRBJ2-3, with D possibly being TRBD2 (5 bases). Looked up from germline, CDR1 is SGHTS and CDR2 is YDEGEE. V lost 1 base to trimming and J lost 0 bases, with 15 bases between them. CDR3 length equals 17 residues. The CDR3 coding sequence is TGTGCCAGCAGCTTGCGGTTCGGGATCTTCAGCACAGATACGCAGTATTTT. Translation gives CASSLRFGIFSTDTQYF.

The chain links TRBV18 to TRBJ1-2; 11 positions agree with TRBD1. The CDR3 consists of 16 residues. The trim removed 5 bases at V and 4 bases at J, leaving 9 bases unmatched. In germline, CDR1 is KGHSH, CDR2 LQKENI. CDR3 amino acids: CASSTQDRGRGYGYTF. The DNA for the CDR3 is TGTGCCAGCTCAACCCAGGACAGGGGGCGAGGCTATGGCTACACCTTC.

The chain uses TRBV5-1 and TRBJ1-2, with 8 bases that match TRBD1. Germline loops: CDR1 SGHRS, CDR2 YFSETQ. CDR3 length: 16 residues. Unmatched junction bases numbered 16, after V lost 4 bases and J lost 8 bases. The CDR3 is CASSLGQGKVRGGYTF. The CDR3 DNA reads TGCGCCAGCAGCCTAGGACAGGGTAAGGTGCGTGGGGGCTACACCTTC. The full variable domain, its missing parts supplied by reference TRBV5-1 and TRBJ1-2, is KAGVTQTPRYLIKTRGQQVTLSCSPISGHRSVSWYQQTPGQGLQFLFEYFSETQRNKGNFPGRFSGRQFSNSRSEMNVSTLELGDSALYLCASSLGQGKVRGGYTFGSGTRLTVV.

The rearrangement uses TRBV9 and TRBJ2-5; TRBD2 agrees at 7 bases. Trimming took 4 bases from V and 4 from J; bases not matched to a gene: 22. From germline, CDR1 is SGDLS and CDR2 YYNGEE. The CDR3 has 19 residues. CDR3 coding DNA: TGTGCCAGCAGCCACGGGAGTGGCGGGAGCTCGGGTTTGGGAGAGACCCAGTACTTC. Its translation is CASSHGSGGSSGLGETQYF.

The chain uses TRBV6-1 and TRBJ1-5, with TRBD1 identical over 8 bases. Germline CDR1 MNHNS, CDR2 SASEGT. The V segment lost 3 bases and the J segment 7 bases; nucleotides outside the gene matches: 8. This CDR3 has 15 residues. The CDR3: CASSEAGGRGQPQHF. The CDR3 DNA is TGTGCCAGCAGTGAGGCAGGGGGCAGGGGGCAGCCCCAGCATTTT.

This chain uses TRBV30 with TRBJ1-1, with 7 bases that match TRBD1. This CDR3 has 14 amino acids. Trimming removed 3 bases from V and 0 bases from J; junction bases left unmatched: 4. Germline values: CDR1 GTSNPN, CDR2 SVGIG (reference sequence). The CDR3: CAWSPGQMNTEAFF. The CDR3 DNA is TGTGCCTGGAGCCCGGGACAGATGAACACTGAAGCTTTCTTT.

There are a few counts of this clone. This rearrangement joins TRBV19 to TRBJ2-7; 8 bases agree with TRBD1. Per germline, CDR1 LNHDA and CDR2 SQIVND (reference sequence). After removal of 6 bases from V and 7 bases from J, the junction contained 8 bases not matched to a gene. This CDR3 spans 13 amino acids. CDR3 nucleotide sequence: TGTGCCAGTAGGGGCAGGGGGCTGAGTGAGCAGTACTTC. Translation: CASRGRGLSEQYF.

This chain connects TRBV25-1 to TRBJ2-7; 12 bases map to TRBD2. The length of the CDR3 is 15 residues. Germline values: CDR1 MGHDK, CDR2 SYGVNS. J gave up 5 bases and V 6 bases, and 8 bases lay outside the gene matches. The CDR3 loop is CASRRTSGRSDEQYF. In DNA form, the CDR3 reads TGTGCCAGCAGACGAACTAGCGGGAGGTCAGACGAGCAGTACTTC.

The chain links TRBV29-1 to TRBJ2-1; D is possibly TRBD2 (6 bases). CDR3 size: 13 residues. Per germline, CDR1 SQVTM and CDR2 ANQGSEA. V lost 7 bases to trimming and J lost 7 bases, with 17 bases between them. The CDR3 coding sequence is TGCAGCGCTGAGTTTGGGGGGTTTAATGAGCAGTTCTTC. It translates to CSAEFGGFNEQFF.

The chain has TRBV5-4 and TRBJ2-7, with 9 bases identical to TRBD1. CDR1 SGHNT and CDR2 YYREEE come from the germline V gene (reference sequence). This CDR3 has 14 amino acids. V was pared by 4 bases and J by 3 bases, with 5 bases of the junction left unmatched. The CDR3 coding sequence is TGTGCCAGCAGCCCCGGGACAGGGAGCTACGAGCAGTACTTC. It translates to CASSPGTGSYEQYF. Full variable domain (outside the CDR3, taken from reference TRBV5-4 and TRBJ2-7): ETGVTQSPTHLIKTRGQQVTLRCSSQSGHNTVSWYQQALGQGPQFIFQYYREEENGRGNFPPRFSGLQFPNYSSELNVNALELDDSALYLCASSPGTGSYEQYFGPGTRLTVT.

The genes are TRBV4-1 and TRBJ2-7, with 11 bases that match TRBD1. CDR1 and CDR2 from the germline V gene are MGHRA and YSYEKL. This CDR3 spans 18 amino acids. Trimming at V came to 3 bases and at J to 0 bases, leaving 10 bases not matched to a gene. CDR3 DNA: TGCGCCAGCAGCCACCCCCCGGGACAGGGGGGGTTCTCCTACGAGCAGTACTTC. Translated: CASSHPPGQGGFSYEQYF.

The genes are TRBV5-1 and TRBJ2-1; no reliable D call. V lost 0 bases to trimming and J lost 6 bases, with 4 bases between them. Per germline, CDR1 SGHRS and CDR2 YFSETQ. The length of the CDR3 is 12 residues. This CDR3 reads CASSLAVNEQFF. CDR3 DNA sequence: TGCGCCAGCAGCTTGGCCGTCAATGAGCAGTTCTTC.

The rearrangement uses TRBV27 and TRBJ2-3; D is possibly TRBD1 (6 bases). Germline V gene data show CDR1 as MNHEY and CDR2 as SMNVEV (reference sequence). The ends were cut back, 1 base at V and 0 bases at J, with 11 bases in the middle. The CDR3 contains 16 residues. The CDR3 here is CASSLFGTLSTDTQYF. CDR3 coding DNA: TGTGCCAGCAGTTTATTTGGGACACTTAGCACAGATACGCAGTATTTT.